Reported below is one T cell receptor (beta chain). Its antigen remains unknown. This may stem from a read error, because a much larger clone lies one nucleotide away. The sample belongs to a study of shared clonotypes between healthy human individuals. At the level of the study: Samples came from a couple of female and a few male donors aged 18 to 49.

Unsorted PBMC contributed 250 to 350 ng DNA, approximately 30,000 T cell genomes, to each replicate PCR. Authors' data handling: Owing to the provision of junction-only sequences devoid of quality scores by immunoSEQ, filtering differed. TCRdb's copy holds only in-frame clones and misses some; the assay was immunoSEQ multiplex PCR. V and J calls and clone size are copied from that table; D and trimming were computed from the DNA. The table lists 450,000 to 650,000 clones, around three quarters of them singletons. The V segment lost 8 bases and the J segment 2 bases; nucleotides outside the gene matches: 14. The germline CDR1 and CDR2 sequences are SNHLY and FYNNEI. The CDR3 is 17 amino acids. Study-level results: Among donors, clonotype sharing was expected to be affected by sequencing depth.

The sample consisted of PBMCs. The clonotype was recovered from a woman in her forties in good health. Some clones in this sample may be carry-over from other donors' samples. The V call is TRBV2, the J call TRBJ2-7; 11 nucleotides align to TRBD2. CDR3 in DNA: TGTGCCAGCGCTTCTTCTAGCGGGGGGACTTCCCCCTACGAGCAGTACTTC. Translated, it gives CASASSSGGTSPYEQYF.